This paragraph reports one T cell receptor (beta chain). Antigen: not known. This entry is derived from a study of shared clonotypes between healthy human individuals. Study results and caveats: A few donors showed sharing of approximately 5% of naive CD4 clonotypes. The study generally estimated greater richness for naive than memory subsets. Researchers sampled blood only, noting tissue repertoires likely differ.

Genomic DNA of every subset was divided equally among multiple immunoSEQ plates. Sequencing used immunoSEQ multiplex PCR; TCRdb keeps in-frame clones, though not all of them. The sample includes roughly 1,800,000 clones, about 95% of them seen just once. CD45RO negativity and positive selection for CCR7 defined naive CD8 cells, a population that excluded terminally differentiated effector memory CD45RA+ cells. The receptor was derived from a man aged 18 to 29 in good health. Material: naive CD8+ T cells sorted from blood.

The CDR3 DNA reads TGTGCCAGCAGCTTGGGGCAGGGGGCGGCCGAGCAGTACTTC. Its protein is CASSLGQGAAEQYF. The chain has TRBV7-9 and TRBJ2-7; 8 bases are shared with TRBD1. The CDR3 is 14 residues long. V trimming: 3 bases; J trimming: 6 bases; junction bases outside the gene matches: 7. The germline CDR1 and CDR2 sequences are SEHNR and FQNEAQ (reference sequence).